One TCR beta chain is described in this entry. Losses at the gene ends were 1 base for V and 3 bases for J; bases not matched to a gene: 8. The CDR3 sequence is 16 residues long. CDR1 and CDR2 (germline): SGHRS, YFSETQ. This sample was included in a study of blood T cell repertoires in COVID-19. Using immunoSEQ multiplex PCR, the repertoire was profiled, and TCRdb retains in-frame clones only, with some absent. The sample lists approximately 230,000 clones, 82% occurring once. The material sequenced was PBMCs or T cells enriched from blood (not recorded which). The clonotype originates from a man between 40 and 49 years old who had recovered from COVID-19. The chain combines TRBV5-1 with TRBJ2-7; 9 positions match TRBD1. CDR3 sequence reads: CASSLSFGTGLYEQYF. The CDR3 DNA is TGCGCCAGCAGCTTGTCTTTTGGGACAGGGCTCTACGAGCAGTACTTC.